Each of the 12 T cell receptor beta chains below was sequenced from the same sample in a study of sequential checkpoint blockade in melanoma. As for treatment: randomized to nivolumab then ipilimumab (arm A) or the reverse (arm B). Libraries were prepared by immunoSEQ multiplex PCR; TCRdb keeps only in-frame clonotypes and omits some of them. The sample consists of several thousand clones, 19% of them appearing once. Material: tumor tissue (inferred from file names), obtained from a patient given nivolumab and ipilimumab in sequence. The receptors here all came from a human donor with melanoma.

This clone was counted many times. This sequence joins TRBV9 and TRBJ1-2, with 7 bases identical to TRBD1. The CDR3 covers 13 residues. The V gene's germline CDR1 is SGDLS and CDR2 YYNGEE. The junction had 10 bases not matched to a gene; V was cut back by 6 bases and J by 8 bases. The CDR3 DNA reads TGTGCCAGCACCCGGACAGGTGATTGGGGCTACACCTTC. Residues: CASTRTGDWGYTF.

The gene calls are TRBV6-8 and TRBJ2-5, with unresolved D. The ends were cut back, 2 bases at V and 5 bases at J, with 12 bases in the middle. The germline gives CDR1 MNHGY, CDR2 SAAAGT. CDR3 length: 14 residues. The CDR3 bases are TGTGCCAGCAGTTACCGGAGACTCGGGGAGACCCAGTACTTC. Translated, it gives CASSYRRLGETQYF.

The chain couples TRBV29-1 to TRBJ2-1; D possibly corresponds to TRBD2 (6 bases). The CDR3 is 14 residues long. In germline, CDR1 is SQVTM, CDR2 ANQGSEA. Between the trimmed V and J ends, which lost 3 bases and 0 bases, there was a span of 9 bases. CDR3 nucleotides: TGCAGCGTTGAGGAGGGGAGCTCCTACAATGAGCAGTTCTTC. This encodes CSVEEGSSYNEQFF.

The V call is TRBV6-8, the J call TRBJ1-6; 9 nucleotides align to TRBD1. J gave up 9 bases and V 5 bases, and 8 bases lay outside the gene matches. Germline values: CDR1 MNHGY, CDR2 SAAAGT. The CDR3 covers 15 residues. The CDR3 DNA is TGTGCCAGCAGTGGGGGACAGGGTAGTAGTTCACCCCTCCACTTT. Residues: CASSGGQGSSSPLHF.

This clone was picked up many times. The gene calls are TRBV11-3 and TRBJ1-5; D is unresolved. Trimming left V 5 bases short and J 6 bases short, with 14 bases between. The germline V gene encodes CDR1 SGHNT and CDR2 YENEEA. The CDR3 spans 14 residues. The DNA for the CDR3 is TGTGCCAGCAGCATCGGGGTTGGGGTTCAGCCCCAGCATTTT. Translation gives CASSIGVGVQPQHF.

This clone occurred a few times. This chain uses TRBV19 with TRBJ1-1, with TRBD1 as a possible D gene (6 bases). The V gene lost 8 bases and the J gene lost 2 bases, with 12 bases spanning the gap. The CDR3 sequence is 13 residues long. Germline V lookup: CDR1 LNHDA, CDR2 SQIVND (reference sequence). The CDR3 DNA follows: TGTGCCAGTTCAACAGGGCCAAACACTGAAGCTTTCTTT. Its translation is CASSTGPNTEAFF.

A few counts support this clone. The chain couples TRBV27 to TRBJ2-7, with 9 bases identical to TRBD1. Losses at the gene ends were 10 bases for V and 2 bases for J; bases not matched to a gene: 6. The germline CDR1 and CDR2 sequences are MNHEY and SMNVEV (reference sequence). CDR3 length equals 13 residues. CDR3 nucleotides: TGTGCCACTAGGGACAGGGTGACCTACGAGCAGTACTTC. It codes for CATRDRVTYEQYF.

Here the CDR3 DNA reads TGTGCCAGCAGCGAAGGCTACGAGCAGTACTTC. This translates into CASSEGYEQYF. V and J are TRBV6-7 and TRBJ2-7; D gene ambiguous. TRBV6-7 is flagged as an ORF with uncertain function. Trimming stripped 6 bases from V and 3 bases from J, with 6 bases between. CDR3 length: 11 amino acids.

This clone is medium-sized. The V and J genes are TRBV11-3 and TRBJ2-7; D may be TRBD1 or TRBD2 (5 bases each). The length of the CDR3 is 14 residues. Germline values: CDR1 SGHNT, CDR2 YENEEA. V was shortened by 5 bases and J by 4 bases, with 15 bases between the two germline ends. The CDR3 DNA reads TGTGCCAGCAGCCTTGGGGGAGTTGCGTACGAGCAGTACTTC. It codes for CASSLGGVAYEQYF.

The rearrangement links TRBV19 to TRBJ2-7; 8 nucleotides align to TRBD1. There are 12 residues in the CDR3. V trimming: 10 bases; J trimming: 3 bases; junction bases outside the gene matches: 5. Germline V gene sequence: CDR1 LNHDA, CDR2 SQIVND (reference sequence). The CDR3 loop is CATSGQGYEQYF. As DNA, the CDR3 is TGTGCCACTTCAGGACAGGGCTACGAGCAGTACTTC.

This clone is labeled as medium-sized. This rearrangement joins TRBV11-3 to TRBJ2-2; unclear D gene. CDR3 length: 14 residues. Deletions cut 8 bases from V and 0 bases from J, with 10 bases between. The germline gives CDR1 SGHNT, CDR2 YENEEA. CDR3 region: CASEAQTNTGELFF. In DNA form, the CDR3 reads TGTGCCAGCGAGGCTCAGACGAACACCGGGGAGCTGTTTTTT.

This clone was seen a handful of times. J is TRBJ2-5 and V is TRBV6-8, with TRBD1 identical over 9 bases. Germline V gene sequence: CDR1 MNHGY, CDR2 SAAAGT. The CDR3 sequence is 14 residues long. V shed 6 bases, J shed 5 bases, and the junction held 7 bases outside the gene matches. The CDR3 DNA reads as TGTGCCAGCAGCCGACAGGGGGAGGTTGAGACCCAGTACTTC. It is translated as CASSRQGEVETQYF.